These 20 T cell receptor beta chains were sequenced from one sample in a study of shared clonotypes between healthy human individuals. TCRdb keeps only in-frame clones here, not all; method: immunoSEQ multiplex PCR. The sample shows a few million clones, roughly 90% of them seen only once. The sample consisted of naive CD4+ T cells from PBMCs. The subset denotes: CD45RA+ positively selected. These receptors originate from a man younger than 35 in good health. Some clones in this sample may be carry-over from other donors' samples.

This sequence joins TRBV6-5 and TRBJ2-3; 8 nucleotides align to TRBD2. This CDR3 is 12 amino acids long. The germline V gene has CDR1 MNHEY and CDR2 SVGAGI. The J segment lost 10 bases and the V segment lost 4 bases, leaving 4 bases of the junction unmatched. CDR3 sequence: CASSSSSGPQYF. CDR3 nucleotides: TGTGCCAGCAGTTCTTCTAGCGGGCCGCAGTATTTT.

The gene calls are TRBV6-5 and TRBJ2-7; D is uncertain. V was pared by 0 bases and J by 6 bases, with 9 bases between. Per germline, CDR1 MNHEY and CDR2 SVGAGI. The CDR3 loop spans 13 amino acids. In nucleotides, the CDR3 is TGTGCCAGCAGTTACTCGAAGGCAGCCGAGCAGTACTTC. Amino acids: CASSYSKAAEQYF.

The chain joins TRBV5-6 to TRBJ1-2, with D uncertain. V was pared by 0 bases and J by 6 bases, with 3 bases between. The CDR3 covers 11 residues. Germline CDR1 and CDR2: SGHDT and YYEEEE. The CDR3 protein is CASSLGHGYTF. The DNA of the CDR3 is TGTGCCAGCAGCTTGGGTCATGGCTACACCTTC.

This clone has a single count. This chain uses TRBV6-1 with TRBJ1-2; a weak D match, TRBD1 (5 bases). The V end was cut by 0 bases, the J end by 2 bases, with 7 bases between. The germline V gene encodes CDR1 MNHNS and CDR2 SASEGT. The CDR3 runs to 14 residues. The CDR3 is CASSEARQNYGYTF. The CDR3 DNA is TGTGCCAGCAGTGAAGCCCGACAGAACTATGGCTACACCTTC.

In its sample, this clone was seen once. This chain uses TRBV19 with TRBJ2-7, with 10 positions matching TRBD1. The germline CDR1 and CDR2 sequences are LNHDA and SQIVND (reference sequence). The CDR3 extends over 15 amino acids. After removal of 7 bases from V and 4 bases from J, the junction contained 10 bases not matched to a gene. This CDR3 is CASKAAGTGVYEQYF. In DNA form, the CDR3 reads TGTGCCAGTAAAGCCGCCGGGACAGGGGTTTACGAGCAGTACTTC.

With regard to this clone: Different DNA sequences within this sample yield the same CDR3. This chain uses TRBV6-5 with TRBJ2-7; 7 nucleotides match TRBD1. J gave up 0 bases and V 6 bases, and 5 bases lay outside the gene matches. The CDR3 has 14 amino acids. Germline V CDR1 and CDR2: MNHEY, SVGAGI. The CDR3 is CASRPGQFSYEQYF. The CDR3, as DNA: TGTGCCAGCAGGCCGGGACAGTTCTCCTACGAGCAGTACTTC.

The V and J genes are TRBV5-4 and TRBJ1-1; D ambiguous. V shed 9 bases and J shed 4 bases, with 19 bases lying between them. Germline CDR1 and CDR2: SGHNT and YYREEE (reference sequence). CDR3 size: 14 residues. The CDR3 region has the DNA TGTGCCACCCAGCAACGGGGATGGAGCACTGAAGCTTTCTTT. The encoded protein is CATQQRGWSTEAFF.

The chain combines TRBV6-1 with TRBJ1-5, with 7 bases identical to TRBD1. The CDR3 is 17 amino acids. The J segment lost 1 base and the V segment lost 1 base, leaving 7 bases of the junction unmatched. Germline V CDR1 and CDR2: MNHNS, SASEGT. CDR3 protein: CASSEVMTGKSNQPQHF. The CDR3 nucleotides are TGTGCCAGCAGTGAAGTGATGACAGGGAAGAGCAATCAGCCCCAGCATTTT.

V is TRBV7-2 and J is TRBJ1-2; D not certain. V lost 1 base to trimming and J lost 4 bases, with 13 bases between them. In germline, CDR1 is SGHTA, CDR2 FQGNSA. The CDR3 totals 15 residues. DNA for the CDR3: TGTGCCAGCAGCTTAGAGAGGGTACTTGCCTATGGCTACACCTTC. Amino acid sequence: CASSLERVLAYGYTF.

Here the CDR3 reads CASSLSRTGGRGYTF. DNA of the CDR3: TGTGCCAGCAGCTTGTCTAGGACCGGGGGTAGAGGCTACACCTTC. V and J are TRBV5-4 and TRBJ1-2, with a tentative D call TRBD1 (5 bases). V was clipped by 1 base and J by 8 bases, with 18 bases between them. The germline gives CDR1 SGHNT, CDR2 YYREEE (reference sequence). The CDR3 is 15 residues long. Filled out from reference TRBV5-4 and TRBJ1-2, the complete variable domain reads ETGVTQSPTHLIKTRGQQVTLRCSSQSGHNTVSWYQQALGQGPQFIFQYYREEENGRGNFPPRFSGLQFPNYSSELNVNALELDDSALYLCASSLSRTGGRGYTFGSGTRLTVV.

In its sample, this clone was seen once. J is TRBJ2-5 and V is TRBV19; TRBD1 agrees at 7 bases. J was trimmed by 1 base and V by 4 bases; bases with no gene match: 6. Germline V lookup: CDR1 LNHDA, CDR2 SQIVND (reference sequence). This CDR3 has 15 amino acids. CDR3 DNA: TGTGCCAGTAGTACCTCCGGGACAGCCCAAGAGACCCAGTACTTC. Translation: CASSTSGTAQETQYF.

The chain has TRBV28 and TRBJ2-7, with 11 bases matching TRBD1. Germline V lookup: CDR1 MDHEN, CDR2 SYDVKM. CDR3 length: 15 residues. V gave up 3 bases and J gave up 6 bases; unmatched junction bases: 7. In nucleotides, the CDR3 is TGTGCCAGCAGTTTGTGGGACAGGGGGATTCGCGAGCAGTACTTC. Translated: CASSLWDRGIREQYF. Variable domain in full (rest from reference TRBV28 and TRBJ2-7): DVKVTQSSRYLVKRTGEKVFLECVQDMDHENMFWYRQDPGLGLRLIYFSYDVKMKEKGDIPEGYSVSREKKERFSLILESASTNQTSMYLCASSLWDRGIREQYFGPGTRLTVT.

The CDR3 is CASSKLGPQETQYF. The CDR3 nucleotides read TGTGCCAGCAGCAAACTAGGGCCCCAAGAGACCCAGTACTTC. This chain connects TRBV7-2 to TRBJ2-5, with D possibly being TRBD2 (5 bases). Germline lookup yields CDR1 SGHTA and CDR2 FQGNSA. Trimming removed 5 bases at V and 1 base at J, with 11 bases between. The CDR3 extends over 14 amino acids.

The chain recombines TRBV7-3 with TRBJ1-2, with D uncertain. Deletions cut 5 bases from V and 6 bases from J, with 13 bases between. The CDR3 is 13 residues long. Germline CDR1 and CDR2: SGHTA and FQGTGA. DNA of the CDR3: TGTGCCAGCAGCACCGACACCCGTAATGGCTACACCTTC. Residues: CASSTDTRNGYTF.

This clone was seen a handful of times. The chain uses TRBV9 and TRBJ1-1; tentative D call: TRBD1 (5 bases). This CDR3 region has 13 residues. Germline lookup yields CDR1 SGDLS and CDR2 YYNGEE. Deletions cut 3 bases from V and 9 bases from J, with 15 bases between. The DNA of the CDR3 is TGTGCCAGCAGCGCTCGCCAAGGGGCGCAAGCTTTCTTT. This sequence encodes CASSARQGAQAFF.

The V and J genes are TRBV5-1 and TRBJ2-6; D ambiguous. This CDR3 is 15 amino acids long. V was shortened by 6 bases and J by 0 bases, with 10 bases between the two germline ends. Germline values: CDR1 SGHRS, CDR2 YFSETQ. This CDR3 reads CASNPSVSGANVLTF. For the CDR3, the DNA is TGCGCCAGCAACCCCTCGGTCTCTGGGGCCAACGTCCTGACTTTC.

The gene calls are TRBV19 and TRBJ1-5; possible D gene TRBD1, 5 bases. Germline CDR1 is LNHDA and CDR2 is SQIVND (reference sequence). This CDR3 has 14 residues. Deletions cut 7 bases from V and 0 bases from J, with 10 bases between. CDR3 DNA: TGTGCCAGTAATTACAGGATTAGCAATCAGCCCCAGCATTTT. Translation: CASNYRISNQPQHF.

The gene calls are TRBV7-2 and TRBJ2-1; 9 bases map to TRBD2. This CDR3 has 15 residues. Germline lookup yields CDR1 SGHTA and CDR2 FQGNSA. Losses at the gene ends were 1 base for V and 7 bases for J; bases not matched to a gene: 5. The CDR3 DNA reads TGTGCCAGCAGCTTAGTTGGGACTAGCATTAATGAGCAGTTCTTC. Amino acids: CASSLVGTSINEQFF. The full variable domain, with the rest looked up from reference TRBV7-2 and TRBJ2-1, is GAGVSQSPSNKVTEKGKDVELRCDPISGHTALYWYRQSLGQGLEFLIYFQGNSAPDKSGLPSDRFSAERTGGSVSTLTIQRTQQEDSAVYLCASSLVGTSINEQFFGPGTRLTVL.

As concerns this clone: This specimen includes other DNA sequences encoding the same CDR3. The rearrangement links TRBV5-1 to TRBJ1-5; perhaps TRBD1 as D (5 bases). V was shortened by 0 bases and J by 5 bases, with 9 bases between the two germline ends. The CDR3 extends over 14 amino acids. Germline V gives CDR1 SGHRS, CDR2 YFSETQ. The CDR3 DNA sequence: TGCGCCAGCAGCTTGGGGGGAGGGGATCAGCCCCAGCATTTT. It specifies CASSLGGGDQPQHF.

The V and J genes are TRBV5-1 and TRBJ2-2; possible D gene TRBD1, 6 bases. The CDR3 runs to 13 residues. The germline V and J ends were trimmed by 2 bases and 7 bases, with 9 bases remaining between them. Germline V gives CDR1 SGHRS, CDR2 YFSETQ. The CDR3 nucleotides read TGCGCCAGCAGCTTTACAGGGATCGGGGAGCTGTTTTTT. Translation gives CASSFTGIGELFF.